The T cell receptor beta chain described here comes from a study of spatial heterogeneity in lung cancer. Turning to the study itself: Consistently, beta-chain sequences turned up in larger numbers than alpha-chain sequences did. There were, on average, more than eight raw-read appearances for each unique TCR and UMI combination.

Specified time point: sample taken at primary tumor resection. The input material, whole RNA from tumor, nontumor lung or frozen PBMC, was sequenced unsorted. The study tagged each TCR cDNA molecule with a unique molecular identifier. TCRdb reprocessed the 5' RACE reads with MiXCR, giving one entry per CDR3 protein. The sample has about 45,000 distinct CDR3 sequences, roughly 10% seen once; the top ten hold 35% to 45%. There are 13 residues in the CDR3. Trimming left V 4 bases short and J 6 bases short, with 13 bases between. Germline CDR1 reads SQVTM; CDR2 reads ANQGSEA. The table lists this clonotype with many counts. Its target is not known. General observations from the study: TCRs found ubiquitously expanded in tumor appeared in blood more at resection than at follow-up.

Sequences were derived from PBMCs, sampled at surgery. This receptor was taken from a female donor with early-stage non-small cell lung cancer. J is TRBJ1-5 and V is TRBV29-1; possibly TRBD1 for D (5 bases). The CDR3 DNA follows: TGCAGCGTTGTTGGGGGTTCGGGTCAGCCCCAGCATTTT. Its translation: CSVVGGSGQPQHF.